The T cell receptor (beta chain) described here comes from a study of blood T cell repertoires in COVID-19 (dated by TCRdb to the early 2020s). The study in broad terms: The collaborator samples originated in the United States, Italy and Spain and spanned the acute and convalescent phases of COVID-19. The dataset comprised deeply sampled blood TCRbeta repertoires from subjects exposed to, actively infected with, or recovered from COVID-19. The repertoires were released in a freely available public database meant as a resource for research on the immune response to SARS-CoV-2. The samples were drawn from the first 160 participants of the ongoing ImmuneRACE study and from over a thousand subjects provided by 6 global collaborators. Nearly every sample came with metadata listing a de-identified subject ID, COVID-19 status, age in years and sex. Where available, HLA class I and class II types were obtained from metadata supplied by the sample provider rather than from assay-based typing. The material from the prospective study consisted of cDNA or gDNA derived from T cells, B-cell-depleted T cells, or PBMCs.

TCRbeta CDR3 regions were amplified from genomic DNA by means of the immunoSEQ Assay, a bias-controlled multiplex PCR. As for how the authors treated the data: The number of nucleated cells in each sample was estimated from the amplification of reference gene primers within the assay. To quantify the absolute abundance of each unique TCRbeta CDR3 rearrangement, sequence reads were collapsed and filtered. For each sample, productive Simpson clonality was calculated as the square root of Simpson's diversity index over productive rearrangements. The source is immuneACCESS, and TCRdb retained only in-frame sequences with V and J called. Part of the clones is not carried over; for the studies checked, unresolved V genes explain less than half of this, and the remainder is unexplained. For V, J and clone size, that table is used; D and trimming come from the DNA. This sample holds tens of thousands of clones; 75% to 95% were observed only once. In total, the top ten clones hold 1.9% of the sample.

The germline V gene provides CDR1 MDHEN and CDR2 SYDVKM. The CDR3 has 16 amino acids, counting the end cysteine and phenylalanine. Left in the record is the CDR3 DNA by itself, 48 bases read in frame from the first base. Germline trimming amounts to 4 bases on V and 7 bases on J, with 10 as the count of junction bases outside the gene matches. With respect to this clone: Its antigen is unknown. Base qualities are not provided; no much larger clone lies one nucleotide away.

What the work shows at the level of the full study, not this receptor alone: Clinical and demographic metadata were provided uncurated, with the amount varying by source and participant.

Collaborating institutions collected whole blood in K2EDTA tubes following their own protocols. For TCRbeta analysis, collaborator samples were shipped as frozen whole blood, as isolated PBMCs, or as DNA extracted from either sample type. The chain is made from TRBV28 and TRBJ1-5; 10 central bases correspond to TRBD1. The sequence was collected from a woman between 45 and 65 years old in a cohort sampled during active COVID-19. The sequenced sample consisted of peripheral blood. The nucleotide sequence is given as TGTGCCAGCAGTTCCCCGGGACAGGGGATCAACCAGCCCCAGCATTTT. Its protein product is CASSSPGQGINQPQHF.